The 27 T cell receptor beta chains presented below share a single source sample, sequenced in a study of blood T cells in healthy people across ages. Primed by a sample-barcoded 5' primer and a J-beta primer mix, a second PCR proceeded for 7 to 11 cycles. TCRdb reprocessed the 5' RACE reads with MiXCR, giving one entry per CDR3 protein. Of about 1.4 million distinct CDR3 sequences in the sample, approximately 60% were seen once. The sample was blood. Receptors originate from a man between 18 and 29 years old in good health.

This clonotype occurred a few times. This chain connects TRBV27 to TRBJ2-1; 13 bases are shared with TRBD2. Trimming took 2 bases from V and 8 from J; bases not matched to a gene: 6. The CDR3 extends over 16 amino acids. Germline CDR1 and CDR2: MNHEY and SMNVEV (reference sequence). The CDR3 sequence: CASSLGTSGRVYEQFF. CDR3 DNA: TGTGCCAGCAGTTTAGGCACTAGCGGGAGGGTATATGAGCAGTTCTTC.

The sample holds one count of this clonotype. The gene calls are TRBV7-2 and TRBJ2-4, with a tentative D call TRBD2 (5 bases). Per germline, CDR1 SGHTA and CDR2 FQGNSA. This CDR3 is 16 amino acids long. Trimming took off 1 base at V and 0 bases at J, with 10 bases between the two ends. As DNA, the CDR3 is TGTGCCAGCAGCTTAGGAGGGAATATAGCCAAAAACATTCAGTACTTC. Protein: CASSLGGNIAKNIQYF.

This rearrangement joins TRBV5-1 to TRBJ2-7; 8 bases map to TRBD2. This CDR3 has 14 residues. Germline V gene data show CDR1 as SGHRS and CDR2 as YFSETQ. Trimming took 1 base from V and 3 from J; bases not matched to a gene: 3. Here the CDR3 reads CASSLTSGLYEQYF. The CDR3 bases are TGCGCCAGCAGCTTGACTAGCGGTCTCTACGAGCAGTACTTC.

This clonotype was seen a few times. The CDR3 region is CAISQGRENIQYF. The CDR3 DNA reads as TGTGCCATCAGCCAGGGACGTGAAAACATTCAGTACTTC. J is TRBJ2-4 and V is TRBV10-3, with D perhaps being TRBD1 or TRBD2 (5 bases each). The V gene lost 6 bases and the J gene lost 5 bases, with 11 bases spanning the gap. The CDR3 is 13 residues long. CDR1 and CDR2 (germline): ENHRY, SYGVKD.

This sequence joins TRBV6-6 and TRBJ1-2; weak D call: TRBD1 (5 bases). The CDR3 runs 14 residues. In germline, CDR1 is MNHNY, CDR2 SVGAGI (reference sequence). V gave up 4 bases and J gave up 2 bases, with 11 bases separating them. CDR3 DNA: TGTGCCAGCAGTTCGGGGGAGGGGAACTATGGCTACACCTTC. It translates to CASSSGEGNYGYTF.

V and J are TRBV7-9 and TRBJ2-7; TRBD2 agrees at 11 bases. Germline loops: CDR1 SEHNR, CDR2 FQNEAQ (reference sequence). The length of the CDR3 is 15 residues. V shed 5 bases, J shed 2 bases, and the junction held 5 bases outside the gene matches. The CDR3 coding sequence is TGTGCCAGCAGCAGCACTAGCGGGGGCCCCTACGAGCAGTACTTC. Translating gives CASSSTSGGPYEQYF.

The genes are TRBV7-2 and TRBJ2-1; the match to TRBD2 covers 9 bases. CDR1 and CDR2 from the germline V gene are SGHTA and FQGNSA. The CDR3 runs to 14 residues. Trimming took 0 bases from V and 6 from J; bases not matched to a gene: 0. This CDR3 is CASSLASGSNEQFF. The CDR3 DNA reads as TGTGCCAGCAGCTTAGCTAGCGGGAGCAATGAGCAGTTCTTC.

The chain is built from TRBV5-1 and TRBJ2-5; the D gene is possibly TRBD2 (6 bases). The V gene's germline CDR1 is SGHRS and CDR2 YFSETQ. Trimming removed 7 bases at V and 7 bases at J, with 17 bases between. CDR3 length equals 13 residues. CDR3 amino acids: CASAGTGEGTQYF. Here the CDR3 DNA reads TGCGCCAGCGCCGGAACGGGAGAGGGGACCCAGTACTTC.

The V call is TRBV4-1, the J call TRBJ2-7, with 8 bases lining up with TRBD2. This CDR3 has 15 amino acids. Germline loops: CDR1 MGHRA, CDR2 YSYEKL. Unmatched junction bases numbered 9, after V lost 3 bases and J lost 5 bases. The CDR3 DNA reads as TGCGCCAGCAGCCAGAATAGCGGGACCTCAGACGAGCAGTACTTC. Its translation: CASSQNSGTSDEQYF.

This clonotype was recorded at least ten times. The V call is TRBV12-3 or TRBV12-4, the J call TRBJ2-7; D may be TRBD1 (5 bases). V shed 5 bases and J shed 4 bases, with 9 bases lying between them. This CDR3 has 12 residues. Here the CDR3 DNA reads TGTGCCAGCAGTCCGACAGATTACGAGCAGTACTTC. Its protein is CASSPTDYEQYF.

The V and J genes are TRBV6-2 or TRBV6-3 and TRBJ2-2; the D gene is possibly TRBD2 (7 bases). V gave up 2 bases and J gave up 7 bases, with 14 bases separating them. Germline V gene sequence: CDR1 MNHEY, CDR2 SVGEGT. The CDR3 loop spans 15 amino acids. CDR3 sequence reads: CASSYAGGQYGELFF. CDR3 coding DNA: TGTGCCAGCAGTTACGCCGGGGGGCAATACGGGGAGCTGTTTTTT.

This chain links TRBV9 with TRBJ2-3; either TRBD1 or TRBD2 may supply D (5 bases each). Germline V gives CDR1 SGDLS, CDR2 YYNGEE. V was pared by 3 bases and J by 6 bases, with 14 bases between. This CDR3 contains 14 residues. The CDR3 coding sequence is TGTGCCAGCAGCGCGGGACCACTAGGTGATACGCAGTATTTT. Translating gives CASSAGPLGDTQYF.

The CDR3 nucleotides read TGCAGCCACCGGGCCCTGTTCGACAATGAGCAGTTCTTC. Its translation: CSHRALFDNEQFF. The chain combines TRBV29-1 with TRBJ2-1; no firm D call. The germline V and J ends were trimmed by 8 bases and 5 bases, with 16 bases remaining between them. The CDR3 has 13 residues. Germline V CDR1 and CDR2: SQVTM, ANQGSEA.

The gene calls are TRBV28 and TRBJ2-4, with no clear D. The J call is in doubt because the DNA end fits TRBJ2-7 better. The CDR3 totals 17 residues. Germline CDR1 is MDHEN and CDR2 is SYDVKM. CDR3 sequence reads: CASSPNLVTRRSYEQYF. CDR3 DNA: TGTGCCAGCAGTCCAAACCTGGTCACCCGCAGGTCCTACGAGCAGTACTTC.

The gene calls are TRBV29-1 and TRBJ2-7; 7 bases align to TRBD2. The DNA end is more similar to TRBJ2-5, so the J call may be wrong. This CDR3 comprises 16 residues. Germline CDR1 and CDR2: SQVTM and ANQGSEA. DNA for the CDR3: TGCAGCGTTGTCGGCGGGAGAGGATTCTCCGGGGGGACCCAGTACTTC. It translates to CSVVGGRGFSGGTQYF.

The V call is TRBV7-8, the J call TRBJ2-7, with D tentatively TRBD1 (7 bases). The length of the CDR3 is 19 residues. The V gene lost 5 bases and the J gene lost 7 bases, with 33 bases spanning the gap. The germline gives CDR1 SGHVS, CDR2 FQNEAQ. The CDR3 is CASSGRQGGTVYSYNEQYF. In DNA form, the CDR3 reads TGTGCCAGCAGCGGGAGGCAGGGGGGCACAGTATACTCCTACAATGAGCAGTACTTC.

The V and J genes are TRBV12-3 or TRBV12-4 and TRBJ2-7, with TRBD2 identical over 10 bases. V was pared by 9 bases and J by 1 base, with 6 bases of the junction left unmatched. There are 14 residues in the CDR3. The CDR3 sequence: CARNTSGTSYEQYF. CDR3 bases: TGTGCCAGAAATACTAGCGGGACTTCCTACGAGCAGTACTTC.

This clonotype turned up a few times. The chain carries TRBV4-1 and TRBJ2-7; TRBD1 is a possible D gene (6 bases). Germline CDR1 and CDR2: MGHRA and YSYEKL. V shed 0 bases and J shed 0 bases, with 12 bases lying between them. There are 16 residues in the CDR3. CDR3 DNA sequence: TGCGCCAGCAGCCAAGATTGGACAGCAAGCTCCTACGAGCAGTACTTC. This translates into CASSQDWTASSYEQYF.

This clonotype was counted a few times. The chain is built from TRBV5-5 and TRBJ1-2; D unresolved. V dropped 0 bases and J dropped 4 bases, with 10 bases sitting between them. This CDR3 region has 14 residues. Germline CDR1 is SGHKS and CDR2 is YYEKEE (reference sequence). The CDR3 region is CASSLEPTSYGYTF. For the CDR3, the DNA is TGTGCCAGCAGCTTGGAACCAACGAGCTATGGCTACACCTTC.

The genes are TRBV27 and TRBJ1-1; maybe TRBD1 (5 bases). CDR3 length: 14 amino acids. With 6 bases removed from V and 1 base from J, the gap between germline ends came to 12 bases. Germline V CDR1 and CDR2: MNHEY, SMNVEV (reference sequence). The CDR3 spells CASRIQVSNTEAFF. CDR3 DNA sequence: TGTGCCAGCAGGATACAGGTATCGAACACTGAAGCTTTCTTT.

This clonotype has only a few counts. The V gene is TRBV2, the J gene TRBJ1-2, with D perhaps TRBD1 (5 bases). Germline CDR1 SNHLY, CDR2 FYNNEI. This CDR3 contains 12 residues. V lost 6 bases to trimming and J lost 6 bases, with 11 bases between them. CDR3 nucleotide sequence: TGTGCCAGCAGAGCAGTGACAGATGGCTACACCTTC. Protein product: CASRAVTDGYTF.

This chain connects TRBV4-3 to TRBJ1-6, with TRBD1 matching 8 bases. The V gene's germline CDR1 is LGHNA and CDR2 YSLEER. The CDR3 runs 15 residues. V was pared by 0 bases and J by 10 bases, with 5 bases of the junction left unmatched. The CDR3 DNA follows: TGCGCCAGCAGCCAAGATAGGACAGGGTGGTCACCCCTCCACTTT. This sequence encodes CASSQDRTGWSPLHF.

This clonotype showed up just once. The V and J genes are TRBV4-1 and TRBJ2-7; 7 bases match TRBD2. Matching the DNA end better, TRBJ2-5 makes the J call doubtful. The CDR3 has 15 residues. Germline V gives CDR1 MGHRA, CDR2 YSYEKL. The CDR3 sequence: CASSRLGLTGETQYF. In nucleotides, the CDR3 is TGCGCCAGCAGCCGATTGGGACTAACCGGGGAGACCCAGTACTTC.

This clonotype was observed a handful of times. This sequence joins TRBV4-1 and TRBJ2-1, with a weak D call TRBD1 (6 bases). CDR3 length: 14 amino acids. Trimming removed 3 bases from V and 8 bases from J, with 14 bases in between. Looked up from germline, CDR1 is MGHRA and CDR2 is YSYEKL. Here the CDR3 DNA reads TGCGCCAGCAGCCACCCGACGCGGACAGATGAGCAGTTCTTC. Amino acids: CASSHPTRTDEQFF.

This chain joins TRBV7-9 and TRBJ2-7; D might be TRBD1 or TRBD2, each matching 7 bases. V lost 5 bases and J 2 bases, leaving 16 bases between the germline ends. There are 15 residues in the CDR3. CDR1 is SEHNR and CDR2 is FQNEAQ in the germline V gene (reference sequence). CDR3 region: CASSHRGGAAYEQYF. CDR3 sequence (DNA): TGTGCCAGCAGCCACAGGGGAGGGGCTGCCTACGAGCAGTACTTC.

This clonotype has a handful of counts. This rearrangement joins TRBV11-2 to TRBJ2-1; D gene uncertain. Germline CDR1 SGHAT, CDR2 FQNNGV. V was clipped by 5 bases and J by 5 bases, with 19 bases between them. CDR3 size: 16 residues. This CDR3 reads CASSGFRGPRDNEQFF. CDR3 nucleotide sequence: TGTGCCAGCAGCGGATTTCGCGGACCCCGTGACAATGAGCAGTTCTTC.

As concerns this clonotype: A junction end diverges from the germline sequence, so it may reflect a read error. The chain combines TRBV27 with TRBJ2-7; 8 nucleotides align to TRBD1. The length of the CDR3 is 14 residues. The germline CDR1 and CDR2 sequences are MNHEY and SMNVEV (reference sequence). The CDR3 DNA follows: TGTGCCAGCAGATGGACAGGGAGCTCCTACGGGCAGTACTTC. Encoded protein: CASRWTGSSYGQYF.